The clone carrying this T cell receptor beta chain was picked up many times. Its antigen is still unknown. The sample originates from a study of regulatory T cells in long-lasting Graves disease. Study-wide background: Patients with persistent Graves' disease had over 5 years of antithyroid drugs and persistent TSH receptor antibodies. Overall study findings and caveats: Among samples with persistent disease, TRBV28, TRBJ1-2 and TRBJ2-5 were favored. Compared with new cases, persistent Graves' patients showed reduced TCR diversity.

Stated time point: persistent/refractory GD, antithyroid drugs over 5 years with positive TRAb. RNA extracted from PBMCs served as the sequencing template. CDR3-region Arm-PCR and iRepertoire HTBI primers produced the TCR beta libraries. TCRdb reprocessed the multiplex PCR reads via MiXCR and lists one record per CDR3 protein. Altogether a few hundred thousand distinct CDR3 sequences are present, roughly a quarter being singletons, with the ten largest covering 26%. The germline gives CDR1 SNHLY, CDR2 FYNNEI. Trimming removed 2 bases at V and 3 bases at J, with 7 bases between. There are 14 residues in the CDR3.

This TCR came from a female donor with Graves disease. Sequencing was performed on peripheral blood mononuclear cells (PBMCs), taken when the disease was refractory, from a patient treated with antithyroid drugs. V usage is TRBV2 and J usage is TRBJ2-2; D is perhaps TRBD1 (6 bases). CDR3 DNA sequence: TGTGCCAGCAGTGAACAGGGGTACACCGGGGAGCTGTTTTTT. This translates into CASSEQGYTGELFF.